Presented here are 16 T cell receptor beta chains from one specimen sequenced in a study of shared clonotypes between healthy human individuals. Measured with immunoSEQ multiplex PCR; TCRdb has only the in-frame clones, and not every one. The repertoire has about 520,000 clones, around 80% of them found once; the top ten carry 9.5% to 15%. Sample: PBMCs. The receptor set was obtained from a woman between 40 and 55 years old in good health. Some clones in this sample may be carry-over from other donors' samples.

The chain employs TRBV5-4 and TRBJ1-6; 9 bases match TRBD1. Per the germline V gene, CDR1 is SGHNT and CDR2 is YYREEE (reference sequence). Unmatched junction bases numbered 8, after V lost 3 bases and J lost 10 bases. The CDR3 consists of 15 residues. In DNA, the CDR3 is TGTGCCAGCAGCTCTACAGGGGGCGGTTGGTCACCCCTCCACTTT. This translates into CASSSTGGGWSPLHF.

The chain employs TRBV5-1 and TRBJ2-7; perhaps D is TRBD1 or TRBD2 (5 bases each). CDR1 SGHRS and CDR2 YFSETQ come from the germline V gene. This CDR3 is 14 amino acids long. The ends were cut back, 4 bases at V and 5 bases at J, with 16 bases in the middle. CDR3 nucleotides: TGCGCCAGCAGCCACGGGGCTGCCCGGGACGAGCAGTACTTC. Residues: CASSHGAARDEQYF.

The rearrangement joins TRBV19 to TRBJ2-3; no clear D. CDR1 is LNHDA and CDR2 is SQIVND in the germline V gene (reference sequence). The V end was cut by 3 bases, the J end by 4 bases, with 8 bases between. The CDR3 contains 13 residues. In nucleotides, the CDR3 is TGTGCCAGTAGTATTTCCGCGGCAGATACGCAGTATTTT. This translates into CASSISAADTQYF.

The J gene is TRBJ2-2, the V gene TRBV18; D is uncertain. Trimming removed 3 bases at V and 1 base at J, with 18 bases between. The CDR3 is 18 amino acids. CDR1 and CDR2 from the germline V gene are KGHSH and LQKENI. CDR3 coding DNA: TGTGCCAGCTCACCGGTCAGGAGTCCGCGATGGAACACCGGGGAGCTGTTTTTT. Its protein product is CASSPVRSPRWNTGELFF.

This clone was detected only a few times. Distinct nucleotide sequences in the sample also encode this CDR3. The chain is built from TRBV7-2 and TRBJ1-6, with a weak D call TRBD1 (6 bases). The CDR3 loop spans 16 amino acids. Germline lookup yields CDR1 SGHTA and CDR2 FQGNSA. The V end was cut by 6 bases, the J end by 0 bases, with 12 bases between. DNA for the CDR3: TGTGCCAGCAGTCCGGGACAAAGCTCCTATAATTCACCCCTCCACTTT. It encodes CASSPGQSSYNSPLHF.

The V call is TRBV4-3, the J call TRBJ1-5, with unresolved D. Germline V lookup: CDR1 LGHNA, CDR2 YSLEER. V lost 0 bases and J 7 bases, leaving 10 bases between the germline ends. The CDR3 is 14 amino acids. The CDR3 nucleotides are TGCGCCAGCAGCCAAGATTTGGATGGGCAGCCCCAGCATTTT. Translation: CASSQDLDGQPQHF.

This chain's CDR3 is CSARAPGTQYF. CDR3 bases: TGCAGTGCTAGAGCCCCGGGGACGCAGTATTTT. The rearrangement joins TRBV20-1 to TRBJ2-3, with D tentatively TRBD2 (5 bases). V was pared by 1 base and J by 9 bases, with 8 bases between. The V gene's germline CDR1 is DFQATT and CDR2 SNEGSKA (reference sequence). This CDR3 contains 11 residues.

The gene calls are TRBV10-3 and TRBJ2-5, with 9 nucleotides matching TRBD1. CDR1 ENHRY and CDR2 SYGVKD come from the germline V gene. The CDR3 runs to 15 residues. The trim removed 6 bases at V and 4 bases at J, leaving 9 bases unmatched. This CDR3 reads CAISQQRQGVETQYF. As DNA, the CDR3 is TGTGCCATCAGCCAACAAAGACAGGGGGTAGAGACCCAGTACTTC.

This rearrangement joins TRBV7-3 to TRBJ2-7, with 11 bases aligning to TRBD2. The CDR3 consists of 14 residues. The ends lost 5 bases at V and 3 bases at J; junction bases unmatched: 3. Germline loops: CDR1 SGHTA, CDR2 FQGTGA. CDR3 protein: CASSPTSGNYEQYF. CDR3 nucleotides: TGTGCCAGCAGCCCGACTAGCGGGAACTACGAGCAGTACTTC.

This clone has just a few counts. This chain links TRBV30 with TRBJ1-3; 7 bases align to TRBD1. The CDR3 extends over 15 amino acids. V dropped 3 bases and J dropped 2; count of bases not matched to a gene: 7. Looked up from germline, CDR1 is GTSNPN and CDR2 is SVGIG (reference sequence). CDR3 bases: TGTGCCTGGAGAGGGGGGACAGAACCTGGAAACACCATATATTTT. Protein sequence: CAWRGGTEPGNTIYF.

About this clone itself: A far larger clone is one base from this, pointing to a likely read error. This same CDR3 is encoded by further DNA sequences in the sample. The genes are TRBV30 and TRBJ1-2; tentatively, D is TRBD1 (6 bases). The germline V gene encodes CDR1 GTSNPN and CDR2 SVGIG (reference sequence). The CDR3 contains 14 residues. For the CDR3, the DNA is TGCGCCTGGAGACCCCCTGGACAGAACTATGGCTACACCTTC. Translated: CAWRPPGQNYGYTF.

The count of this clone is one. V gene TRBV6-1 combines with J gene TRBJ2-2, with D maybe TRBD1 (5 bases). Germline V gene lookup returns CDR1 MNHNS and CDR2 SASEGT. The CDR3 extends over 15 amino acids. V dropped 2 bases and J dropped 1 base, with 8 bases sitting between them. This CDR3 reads CASSEWGRNTGELFF. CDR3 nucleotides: TGTGCCAGCAGTGAATGGGGCAGGAACACCGGGGAGCTGTTTTTT.

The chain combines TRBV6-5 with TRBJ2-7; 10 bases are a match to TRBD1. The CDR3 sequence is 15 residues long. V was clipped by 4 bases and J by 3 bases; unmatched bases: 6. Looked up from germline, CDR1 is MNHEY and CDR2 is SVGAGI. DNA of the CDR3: TGTGCCAGCAGTTGGGGGACAGGGGAGATCTACGAGCAGTACTTC. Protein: CASSWGTGEIYEQYF.

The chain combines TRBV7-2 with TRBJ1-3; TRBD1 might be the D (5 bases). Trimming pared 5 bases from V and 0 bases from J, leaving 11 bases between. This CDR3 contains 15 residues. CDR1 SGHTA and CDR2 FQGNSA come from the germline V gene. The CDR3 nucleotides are TGTGCCAGCAGCCGCAGGGTGAGCTCTGGAAACACCATATATTTT. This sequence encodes CASSRRVSSGNTIYF. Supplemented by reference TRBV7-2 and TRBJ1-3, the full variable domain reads GAGVSQSPSNKVTEKGKDVELRCDPISGHTALYWYRQSLGQGLEFLIYFQGNSAPDKSGLPSDRFSAERTGGSVSTLTIQRTQQEDSAVYLCASSRRVSSGNTIYFGEGSWLTVV.

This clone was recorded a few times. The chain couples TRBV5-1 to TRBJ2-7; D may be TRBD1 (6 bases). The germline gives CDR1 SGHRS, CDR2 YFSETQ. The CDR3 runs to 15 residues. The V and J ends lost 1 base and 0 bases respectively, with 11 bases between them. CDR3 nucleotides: TGCGCCAGCAGCTTGTCCGGGACAAGCTCCTACGAGCAGTACTTC. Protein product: CASSLSGTSSYEQYF.

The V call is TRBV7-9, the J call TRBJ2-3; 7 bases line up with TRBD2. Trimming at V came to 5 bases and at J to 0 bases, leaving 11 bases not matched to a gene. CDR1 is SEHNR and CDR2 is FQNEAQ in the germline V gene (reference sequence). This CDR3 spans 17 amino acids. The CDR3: CASSKPRREGSTDTQYF. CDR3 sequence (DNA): TGTGCCAGCAGCAAACCCCGGAGGGAGGGAAGCACAGATACGCAGTATTTT.